This is a list of T cell receptor beta chains from one sample in a study of T cells after yellow fever vaccination. TCRdb recomputed calls from the 5' RACE reads with MiXCR, one row per CDR3 protein. The table includes roughly 190,000 distinct CDR3 sequences, approximately 11% detected once. The sequencing used CD8+ T cells sorted from PBMCs, collected 15 days after the yellow fever booster vaccination. These receptors all come from a man younger than 35 who received the YFV17D yellow fever vaccine. CDR3s include the opening cysteine and the closing phenylalanine or tryptophan. The D gene is left open where the match is weak. Expanded clones are given a class, and other clones once, few, many or no size at all.

-	TRBJ2-1	TRBV7-3	few	CASSVDSYEQFF	TGTGCCAGCAGCGTCGACAGTTATGAGCAGTTCTTC
-	TRBJ2-3	TRBV12-3/TRBV12-4	-	CASSPSTGDTQYF	TGTGCCAGCAGCCCATCGACCGGAGATACGCAGTATTTT
-	TRBJ1-2	TRBV3-1	few	CASSADSYGYTF	TGTGCCAGCAGCGCCGACAGCTATGGCTACACCTTC
-	TRBJ1-1	TRBV4-3	many	CASSQSRTVNTEAFF	TGCGCCAGCAGCCAATCAAGGACTGTGAACACTGAAGCTTTCTTT
-	TRBJ1-6	TRBV5-1	many	CASSYQGPNSPLHF	TGCGCCAGCAGCTACCAGGGGCCTAATTCACCCCTCCACTTT
-	TRBJ1-3	TRBV6-2/TRBV6-3	few	CASSYPSSGNTIYF	TGTGCCAGCAGTTACCCGAGCTCTGGAAACACCATATATTTT
TRBD1	TRBJ2-7	TRBV20-1	-	CSAETGSGEQYF	TGCAGTGCGGAGACAGGGTCTGGAGAGCAGTACTTC
TRBD1	TRBJ1-2	TRBV7-9	-	CASSWLDRGEYGYTF	TGTGCCAGCAGCTGGCTGGACAGGGGGGAATATGGCTACACCTTC
-	TRBJ2-1	TRBV9	-	CASSADGGLSYNEQFF	TGTGCCAGCAGCGCCGACGGGGGGCTCTCCTACAATGAGCAGTTCTTC
TRBD1	TRBJ2-2	TRBV7-2	-	CASSVGHRGLNTGELFF	TGTGCCAGCAGCGTAGGCCACAGGGGTTTGAACACCGGGGAGCTGTTTTTT
TRBD1	TRBJ1-5	TRBV7-3	few	CASSQGDRDSNQPQHF	TGTGCCAGCAGCCAAGGGGACAGGGATAGCAATCAGCCCCAGCATTTT
TRBD1	TRBJ1-1	TRBV7-2	few	CASSGQGQNTEAFF	TGTGCCAGCAGCGGACAGGGCCAGAACACTGAAGCTTTCTTT
TRBD2	TRBJ2-3	TRBV19	few	CASSMTSGDTDTQYF	TGTGCCAGTAGTATGACTAGCGGGGATACAGATACGCAGTATTTT
-	TRBJ1-1	TRBV2	few	CASSEGGRGTEAFF	TGTGCCAGCAGTGAGGGCGGCAGGGGAACTGAAGCTTTCTTT
-	TRBJ1-5	TRBV27	few	CASSFGRGSQPQHF	TGTGCCAGCAGTTTTGGGAGGGGGAGTCAGCCCCAGCATTTT
-	TRBJ2-7	TRBV12-3/TRBV12-4	-	CASSLRVEGGLEQYF	TGTGCCAGCAGTTTACGAGTCGAGGGGGGGCTCGAGCAGTACTTC
-	TRBJ2-7	TRBV4-1	-	CASSQDRFYEQYF	TGCGCCAGCAGCCAAGATAGGTTCTACGAGCAGTACTTC
-	TRBJ1-4	TRBV6-5	-	CASRGQINEKLFF	TGTGCCAGCCGGGGGCAGATTAATGAAAAACTGTTTTTT
-	TRBJ1-2	TRBV4-1	-	CASSQWGADGYTF	TGCGCCAGCAGCCAATGGGGCGCCGACGGCTACACCTTC
TRBD1	TRBJ2-1	TRBV11-1	few	CASSLAKYRGILGYGNEQFF	TGTGCCAGCAGCTTAGCTAAGTACAGGGGGATACTTGGATATGGCAATGAGCAGTTCTTC
-	TRBJ2-1	TRBV2	-	CASDNYNEQFF	TGTGCCAGCGACAACTACAATGAGCAGTTCTTC
TRBD2	TRBJ2-5	TRBV7-9	few	CASTWTSGGIQTQYF	TGTGCCAGCACCTGGACTAGCGGGGGGATACAGACCCAGTACTTC
-	TRBJ2-1	TRBV19	few	CASSIAGTHNEQFF	TGTGCCAGTAGTATAGCCGGGACTCACAATGAGCAGTTCTTC
-	TRBJ2-5	TRBV4-1	-	CASSLRAGLQETQYF	TGCGCCAGCAGCCTGAGGGCGGGCCTCCAAGAGACCCAGTACTTC
-	TRBJ1-5	TRBV21-1	few	CASSKGAWHLYSNQPQHF	TGTGCCAGCAGCAAAGGGGCCTGGCATCTTTATAGCAATCAGCCCCAGCATTTT
TRBD2	TRBJ2-5	TRBV7-8	many	CASSSLSGGRQETQYF	TGTGCCAGCAGCTCGTTAAGCGGGGGCCGACAAGAGACCCAGTACTTC
-	TRBJ2-5	TRBV6-2/TRBV6-3	few	CASSPSLGTQYF	TGTGCCAGCAGTCCTTCCCTAGGGACCCAGTACTTC
-	TRBJ2-5	TRBV7-9	-	CASSLTGNLAETQYF	TGTGCCAGCAGCTTAACGGGTAACCTAGCGGAGACCCAGTACTTC
TRBD1	TRBJ2-7	TRBV5-1	few	CASSLNRQGSYEQYF	TGCGCCAGCAGCCTAAACCGACAGGGCTCCTACGAGCAGTACTTC
-	TRBJ1-2	TRBV6-5	-	CASSSPGLLYGYTF	TGTGCCAGCAGTTCTCCGGGACTCTTATATGGCTACACCTTC
TRBD1	TRBJ2-7	TRBV6-2/TRBV6-3	-	CASSLDRGFNEQYF	TGTGCCAGCAGTTTGGACAGGGGGTTCAACGAGCAGTACTTC
TRBD2	TRBJ2-1	TRBV6-2/TRBV6-3	few	CASSQIAGGPGEQFF	TGTGCCAGCAGCCAGATAGCGGGGGGGCCGGGTGAGCAGTTCTTC
-	TRBJ2-2	TRBV7-9	-	CASSLVFRDMEHTGELFF	TGTGCCAGCAGCTTAGTGTTTCGGGACATGGAACACACCGGGGAGCTGTTTTTT
TRBD1	TRBJ2-7	TRBV7-9	-	CASSPGTDEQYF	TGTGCCAGCAGCCCCGGGACAGACGAGCAGTACTTC
-	TRBJ1-4	TRBV5-1	few	CASSLFGLNEKLFF	TGCGCCAGCAGCTTGTTTGGGCTGAATGAAAAACTGTTTTTT
-	TRBJ2-2	TRBV12-3/TRBV12-4	few	CASSSTGYTGELFF	TGTGCCAGCAGTTCCACGGGGTACACCGGGGAGCTGTTTTTT
-	TRBJ1-1	TRBV6-6	few	CASSYGLGRMNTEAFF	TGTGCCAGCAGTTACGGCTTGGGACGGATGAACACTGAAGCTTTCTTT
TRBD2	TRBJ2-1	TRBV4-3	-	CASSPLSGAREFEQFF	TGCGCCAGCAGCCCCCTTAGCGGGGCACGCGAGTTTGAGCAGTTCTTC
-	TRBJ1-4	TRBV5-1	-	CASTPLPGGSEKLFF	TGCGCCAGTACCCCTCTCCCAGGAGGCAGTGAAAAACTGTTTTTT
TRBD2	TRBJ2-1	TRBV7-9	-	CASSLAPAGGSGNEQFF	TGTGCCAGCAGCTTAGCTCCTGCGGGGGGATCCGGCAATGAGCAGTTCTTC
-	TRBJ1-1	TRBV6-2/TRBV6-3	-	CASRFNRRVGENTEAFF	TGTGCCAGCAGATTCAACCGCAGGGTTGGAGAGAACACTGAAGCTTTCTTT
-	TRBJ2-6	TRBV29-1	few	CSVADSLIWRSGANVLTF	TGCAGCGTTGCTGACTCCCTCATTTGGAGGTCTGGGGCCAACGTCCTGACTTTC
-	TRBJ2-5	TRBV11-2	few	CASNLGHSYQETQYF	TGTGCCAGCAACCTAGGCCACTCGTACCAAGAGACCCAGTACTTC
-	TRBJ2-2	TRBV4-3	few	CASSRGVNTGELFF	TGCGCCAGCAGCCGGGGGGTTAACACCGGGGAGCTGTTTTTT
TRBD1	TRBJ2-3	TRBV12-3/TRBV12-4	-	CASSRTGTSTDTQYF	TGTGCCAGCAGTCGGACAGGGACTAGCACAGATACGCAGTATTTT
-	TRBJ2-7	TRBV5-6	few	CASSFGLPSEQYF	TGTGCCAGCAGCTTCGGGTTACCCAGCGAGCAGTACTTC
-	TRBJ2-1	TRBV7-3	-	CASSLGRGDRYEQFF	TGTGCCAGCAGCTTAGGGCGGGGGGACAGATATGAGCAGTTCTTC
-	TRBJ2-5	TRBV4-1	few	CASSQDVGTQYF	TGCGCCAGCAGCCAAGATGTGGGGACCCAGTACTTC
-	TRBJ1-6	TRBV27	-	CASSSPLSTGGLLPLHF	TGTGCCAGCAGTTCGCCGCTATCGACAGGAGGGCTTTTACCCCTCCACTTT
TRBD2	TRBJ2-1	TRBV19	few	CASSIGGGFNEQFF	TGTGCCAGTAGTATTGGGGGGGGATTCAATGAGCAGTTCTTC
-	TRBJ1-2	TRBV29-1	few	CSGVNGVGGYTF	TGCAGCGGCGTAAACGGGGTTGGTGGCTACACCTTC
TRBD1	TRBJ2-5	TRBV20-1	-	CSALPGQGSQETQYF	TGCAGTGCTTTACCGGGACAGGGTAGCCAAGAGACCCAGTACTTC
-	TRBJ1-1	TRBV5-1	few	CASSPILGSGTEAFF	TGCGCCAGCAGCCCAATACTGGGTTCAGGCACTGAAGCTTTCTTT
TRBD1	TRBJ1-4	TRBV20-1	-	CSASYEGAVNEKLFF	TGCAGTGCTAGCTATGAGGGGGCGGTTAATGAAAAACTGTTTTTT
-	TRBJ2-5	TRBV6-2/TRBV6-3	-	CASRWRDNQETQYF	TGTGCCAGCAGATGGAGGGACAACCAAGAGACCCAGTACTTC
TRBD1	TRBJ2-3	TRBV19	-	CASSRTGWTDTQYF	TGTGCCAGTAGCCGGACAGGGTGGACAGATACGCAGTATTTT
-	TRBJ1-1	TRBV5-1	many	CASSGGLNTEAFF	TGCGCCAGCAGCGGCGGACTGAACACTGAAGCTTTCTTT
-	TRBJ1-1	TRBV6-2/TRBV6-3	few	CASSTRGEWTEAFF	TGTGCCAGCAGTACTCGGGGGGAGTGGACTGAAGCTTTCTTT
-	TRBJ1-1	TRBV14	-	CASSQVVRPVNTEAFF	TGTGCCAGCAGCCAAGTTGTTAGGCCAGTCAACACTGAAGCTTTCTTT
-	TRBJ1-1	TRBV19	few	CASSIWRNTEAFF	TGTGCCAGTAGTATTTGGAGGAACACTGAAGCTTTCTTT